This TCR beta chain was observed in a study of blood T cell repertoires in COVID-19. TCRdb keeps only in-frame clones here, not all; method: immunoSEQ multiplex PCR. The profile covers 290,000 or so clones, with 85% to 90% appearing a single time and about 4.5% taken by the ten largest. The CDR3 consists of 11 residues. Deletions cut 8 bases from V and 4 bases from J, with 6 bases between. Germline V gene lookup returns CDR1 MDHEN and CDR2 SYDVKM. Sequenced input: PBMCs or T cells enriched from blood (not recorded which). This receptor was identified in a woman under 30 with acute COVID-19. This chain joins TRBV28 and TRBJ1-5; D unresolved. The DNA for the CDR3 is TGTGCCAGCTCGGGGAATCAGCCCCAGCATTTT. Encoded protein: CASSGNQPQHF.